Given below is one T cell receptor (beta chain) in context. This clonotype was detected ten times or more. What this receptor recognizes is not known. No base quality information exists; no much larger clone differs at one position. Bone marrow was sampled from every patient at the time of active disease. Isolation of bone marrow mononuclear cells was performed by Ficoll-Hypaque density gradient centrifugation. Myeloma plasma cells were removed and CD138-negative cells were collected by negative selection after labeling with CD138 magnetic microbeads on a MACS separator. Flow cytometry on an Attune NxT with CD138 antibodies was used to check the purity of the isolated cells. TRIzol reagent was used to extract total RNA, which was then quantified with a NanoDrop spectrophotometer. Paired RNA-seq and IR-seq were performed on the CD138-negative bone marrow sample of each patient. The data are from a study of read filtering for tumor transcriptome and immune sequencing (dated by TCRdb to the early 2020s). A note on the overall study: The cohort was composed of roughly 18 male and more than twelve female patients, with a mean age of approximately 62 years and an age range of about 47 to 80. Per sample, about 4.05 to 11 million TCR-region mapped reads were obtained with IR-seq, compared with only about 80 to 1,300 with RNA-seq. By revised international staging, roughly 8 patients were R-ISS I, around 15 were R-ISS II and more than five were R-ISS III. After DNase treatment, whole-transcriptome libraries were prepared using the TruSeq RNA Access Library Prep Kit. Using the same bone marrow samples, the study ran both targeted immune repertoire sequencing and bulk whole-transcriptome sequencing and then compared the TCR repertoires from each method. One of the main goals was to work out a read-filtering strategy for immune repertoire data, in particular whether clonotypes backed by only a single read should be removed. The investigation overall reported the following: Single-read clonotypes made up 80% to 85% of clonotypes but only 3% to 4.5% of total reads in IR-seq, compared with 65% to 75% of clonotypes and roughly 40% of reads in RNA-seq. IR-seq captured clonotypes at much higher depth and more reliably than RNA-seq, and smaller IR-seq throughput sufficed to identify most shared clonotypes. The sorted CD138-negative fraction was not purified T cells but a mixed bone marrow immune population. When single-read clonotypes were removed, the proportions of shared clonotypes in IR-seq and RNA-seq correlated more strongly.

Starting from approximately 0.4 ug RNA, TCR libraries were constructed with the Immunoverse kit using molecular barcoded adaptors that cover the alpha/delta and beta/gamma chains. TCR library preparation used the same RNA that went into transcriptome sequencing. Sequencing of TCR libraries was carried out on an Illumina HiSeq 4000 with 2 x 150 cycles. Turning to the authors' computational methods: MiXCR aligned TCR reads to human V, D, J and C references and assembled the aligned reads into CDR3 clonotypes, with quality filtering and error correction included. The tcR package in R was used for analysis of clonotype counts and gene usage diversity. For inspection of raw mapping reads, RNA-seq reads were mapped by STAR aligner version 2.5.3a onto GRCh37 of the human genome. To test the effect of sequencing depth on detected clonotypes, IR-seq fastq files were randomly downsampled using Seqtk 1.3. TCRdb handled the public reads itself, with Q25 trimming in fastp and clone calling in MiXCR, and kept productive beta chains. All rows with the same CDR3 protein become a single entry with the most common DNA and genes. The V and J calls here are based on TCRdb, not the publication. The sample yields approximately 58,000 distinct CDR3 sequences; approximately 22% were counted once. Jointly, the top ten make up about a sixth of the sample.

The germline ends are 10 bases apart after V is trimmed by 4 bases and J by 6 bases. The CDR3 runs 13 residues from the cysteine to the phenylalanine. Of all the DNA, just the CDR3 is kept, 39 bases in frame from base 1. The TCR sequence derives from a donor aged 40 or older with multiple myeloma. The specimen sequenced was a population of CD138-negative cells sorted from bone marrow. What this sample's cell subset or site label stands for: bone marrow mononuclear cells depleted of CD138+ plasma/myeloma cells by negative magnetic selection. The chain was built from TRBV12-3 or TRBV12-4 and TRBJ2-1; 7 matching bases give a weak D call of TRBD2. The nucleotide sequence reads as follows: TGTGCCAGCAGTTATGGGGGGGCCAATGAGCAGTTCTTC. Its amino acids are CASSYGGANEQFF.